The rows below give T cell receptor beta chains drawn from one sample of a study of blood T cell repertoires in COVID-19. The repertoire was sequenced with immunoSEQ multiplex PCR; TCRdb's copy has only in-frame clones and lacks some. Of some 220,000 clones in the sample, roughly 84% are singletons; the top ten hold approximately 5.1%. Input material: peripheral blood. These TCRs come from a woman between 55 and 75 years old who had recovered from COVID-19. CDR3s include the opening cysteine and the closing phenylalanine or tryptophan. The order of the fields is J gene, clone size, V gene, D gene, CDR3 DNA, CDR3 protein. D genes are given only for firm matches. The size field is filled for only some rows; it gives once, few, many or a size class.

>TRBJ1-6|-|TRBV7-9|-
TGTGCCAGCAGCACCTCCGGTAATTCACCCCTCCACTTT
CASSTSGNSPLHF
>TRBJ1-6|-|TRBV6-2/TRBV6-3|TRBD1
TGTGCCAGCAGTAAGGGACAGTATCTGTCACCCCTCCACTTT
CASSKGQYLSPLHF
>TRBJ2-5|-|TRBV24-1|-
TGTGCCACCAGTGATTCCGGTCGAGTGGAGACCCAGTACTTC
CATSDSGRVETQYF
>TRBJ1-6|once|TRBV6-1|-
TGTGCCAGCAGTGAGGGCAGGAATTCACCCCTCCACTTT
CASSEGRNSPLHF
>TRBJ2-3|-|TRBV15|-
TGTGCCACCAGCAGAGAAGGGGTTGGATTCCCGCAGTATTTT
CATSREGVGFPQYF
>TRBJ1-5|-|TRBV12-5|-
TGTGCTAGTGGTATTCAGGGATCGGAGAGCAATCAGCCCCAGCATTTT
CASGIQGSESNQPQHF
>TRBJ2-3|-|TRBV7-3|TRBD2
TGTGCCAGCAGCCCAAGCGGGGGCCGGACAGATACGCAGTATTTT
CASSPSGGRTDTQYF
>TRBJ1-1|-|TRBV5-4|TRBD1
TGTGCCGTCGGGACAGGGCGGGCTGGGCTCACTGAAGCTTTCTTT
CAVGTGRAGLTEAFF
>TRBJ1-4|-|TRBV4-1|-
TGCGCCAGCAGCCAAACGGCCTCAGGGATTTCTGAAAAACTGTTTTTT
CASSQTASGISEKLFF
>TRBJ1-4|-|TRBV5-4|TRBD1
TGTGCCAGCAGCTACCGGGACAGGGGCCCACTTAATGAAAAACTGTTTTTT
CASSYRDRGPLNEKLFF
>TRBJ1-1|-|TRBV2|-
TGTGCCAGCAGTGACGCCCGGGGCACTGAAGCTTTCTTT
CASSDARGTEAFF
>TRBJ1-5|-|TRBV2|-
TGTGCCAGCCGGGTGGGGGGTACGGATAATCAGCCCCAGCATTTT
CASRVGGTDNQPQHF
>TRBJ2-3|-|TRBV24-1|TRBD2
TGTGCCACCAGTGATAATCGGGGGGGCCTAGATACGCAGTATTTT
CATSDNRGGLDTQYF
>TRBJ2-1|-|TRBV4-2|TRBD1
TGTGCCAGCAGCCTTGAGCAGGGGGTTACGGGTGAGCAGTTCTTC
CASSLEQGVTGEQFF
>TRBJ1-1|-|TRBV29-1|-
TGCAGCGTTGAAAAACGGGGAGGGGGGGACACTGAAGCTTTCTTT
CSVEKRGGGDTEAFF
>TRBJ2-5|-|TRBV7-2|-
TGTGCCAGCCGTGGGGCCGAGACCCAGTACTTC
CASRGAETQYF
>TRBJ1-2|-|TRBV25-1|-
TGTGCCAGCAGCCCGGGGGGTGGCTACACCTTC
CASSPGGGYTF
>TRBJ1-4|-|TRBV5-1|TRBD1
TGCGCCAGCAGCCAGAGACAGGGGCCCGGGGGTGAAAAACTGTTTTTT
CASSQRQGPGGEKLFF
>TRBJ2-1|-|TRBV5-4|-
TGTGCCAGCAGCCGATCTACAGGGGGGGACGAGCAGTTCTTC
CASSRSTGGDEQFF
>TRBJ1-5|-|TRBV7-9|-
TGTGCCAGCAGCTTTGGTACAAGCAATCAGCCCCAGCATTTT
CASSFGTSNQPQHF
>TRBJ2-7|-|TRBV5-1|-
TGCGCCAGCAGCTTGGGGGCGGGCTACGAGCAGTACTTC
CASSLGAGYEQYF
>TRBJ2-5|-|TRBV19|-
TGTGCCAGTAGTATAGATGGTAGCGAGGAGACCCAGTACTTC
CASSIDGSEETQYF
>TRBJ2-7|-|TRBV9|-
-
CASSVAEGTSALDF
>TRBJ2-1|-|TRBV27|TRBD1
TGTGCCAGCAGTTTATACGGGACAGGGGGCTACAATGAGCAGTTCTTC
CASSLYGTGGYNEQFF
>TRBJ2-3|-|TRBV19|-
TGTGCCAGTAGTATAGCCACCCCTCCCGGGTTCCCAGATACGCAGTATTTT
CASSIATPPGFPDTQYF
>TRBJ2-5|-|TRBV27|TRBD2
TGTGCCAGCAGTTTTACCCCCGGGGGGGCAAGTGAGACCCAGTACTTC
CASSFTPGGASETQYF
>TRBJ2-3|-|TRBV4-3|TRBD2
TGCGCCAGCAGCCAGGCGGGGGGTCGCACAGATACGCAGTATTTT
CASSQAGGRTDTQYF
>TRBJ2-1|-|TRBV5-1|-
TGCGCCAGCAGCTTGGCCGTCGCAGGATACAATGAGCAGTTCTTC
CASSLAVAGYNEQFF
>TRBJ2-3|-|TRBV18|-
TGTGCCAGCTCACCACCTTTAGCCAGGGCCCCAGATACGCAGTATTTT
CASSPPLARAPDTQYF
>TRBJ2-3|few|TRBV19|-
TGTGCCAGTAGTGGAGACAGCACTCCTAGCACAGATACGCAGTATTTT
CASSGDSTPSTDTQYF
>TRBJ1-5|-|TRBV27|-
TGTGCCAGCAGTTTATTTTCCCTCGGGCGGGGTGGACAGCCCCAGCATTTT
CASSLFSLGRGGQPQHF
>TRBJ2-3|-|TRBV7-9|-
TGTGCCAGCAGCTCGAACAGGGTTCGCACAGATACGCAGTATTTT
CASSSNRVRTDTQYF
>TRBJ2-1|-|TRBV19|-
TGTGCCAGTAGTATAGTAGCTATCAGCTCCTACAATGAGCAGTTCTTC
CASSIVAISSYNEQFF
>TRBJ2-7|-|TRBV12-3/TRBV12-4|TRBD1
TGTGCCAGCAGCCTGGGACAGAGCTACGAGCAGTACTTC
CASSLGQSYEQYF
>TRBJ2-5|-|TRBV5-8|TRBD2
TGTGCCAGCAGCTTGCACGTACTAGCGGGGGGGCCGGAGACCCAGTACTTC
CASSLHVLAGGPETQYF
>TRBJ2-1|-|TRBV10-1|TRBD2
TGCGCCAGCAGTGAGTCGGTTGCTAGCGGGGGGGCAAATGAGCAGTTCTTC
CASSESVASGGANEQFF
>TRBJ2-3|-|TRBV5-4|TRBD2
TGTGCCAGCAGCTTCAAGCGGGGGGGCCTCGGAGCAGTAGATACGCAGTATTTT
CASSFKRGGLGAVDTQYF
>TRBJ2-5|few|TRBV9|-
TGTGCCAGCAGCAGAGCGGCCCAAGAGACCCAGTACTTC
CASSRAAQETQYF
>TRBJ2-3|-|TRBV19|-
TGTGCCAGTAGCGGGCAATTAGGGGGGGGCCATCCTAGCACAGATACGCAGTATTTT
CASSGQLGGGHPSTDTQYF
>TRBJ1-2|many|TRBV11-2|-
TGTGCCAGCAGCCCGGACAGCCAATATGGCTACACCTTC
CASSPDSQYGYTF
>TRBJ1-2|-|TRBV12-3/TRBV12-4|-
TGTGCCAGCAACGCAGGGGACTATGGCTACACCTTC
CASNAGDYGYTF
>TRBJ2-1|-|TRBV4-2|TRBD2
TGTGCCAGCAGCAGCACCCGGGACTACCCCTACAATGAGCAGTTCTTC
CASSSTRDYPYNEQFF
>TRBJ1-5|-|TRBV6-2/TRBV6-3|TRBD1
TGTGCCAGCAGTTTCGACAGGGGCAATCAGCCCCAGCATTTT
CASSFDRGNQPQHF
>TRBJ2-1|-|TRBV13|TRBD2
TGTGCCAGCAGCCACCGACTAGCGGGGCTCAATGAGCAGTTCTTC
CASSHRLAGLNEQFF
>TRBJ1-2|-|TRBV9|TRBD1
TGTGCCAGCAGCGTATGGGACAGGGGAGTTGGCGCCTATGGCTACACCTTC
CASSVWDRGVGAYGYTF
>TRBJ2-1|-|TRBV4-2|TRBD2
TGTGCCAGCAGCCAACAGGGACTAGCGGTACAGAGCTCCTACAATGAGCAGTTCTTC
CASSQQGLAVQSSYNEQFF